A single sample gave rise to the 24 T cell receptor beta chains below, sequenced in a study of T cells in Graves' hyperthyroidism and ophthalmopathy. TCR beta CDR3 regions were amplified from RNA. TCR CDR3 regions were first amplified by RT-PCR with HTBI primers. TCRdb fed the multiplex PCR reads into MiXCR, producing one record per CDR3 protein. The profile shows 660,000 or so distinct CDR3 sequences, just under 45% of them singletons. Material: peripheral blood or thyroid tissue (not recorded which). These TCRs come from an adult man with Graves' disease, either hyperthyroidism or ophthalmopathy (not recorded which).

This clonotype has a count of ten or more. This chain connects TRBV2 to TRBJ1-5; D gene uncertain. The V gene's germline CDR1 is SNHLY and CDR2 FYNNEI. The CDR3 length is 14 residues. V gave up 2 bases and J gave up 2 bases, with 7 bases separating them. CDR3 coding DNA: TGTGCCAGCAGTGAATACATGGGCAATCAGCCCCAGCATTTT. Its protein is CASSEYMGNQPQHF. Based on the CDR3 plus reference TRBV2 and TRBJ1-5, the full variable domain is EPEVTQTPSHQVTQMGQEVILRCVPISNHLYFYWYRQILGQKVEFLVSFYNNEISEKSEIFDDQFSVERPDGSNFTLKIRSTKLEDSAMYFCASSEYMGNQPQHFGDGTRLSIL.

The chain recombines TRBV6-2 or TRBV6-3 with TRBJ1-1; D might be TRBD1 (5 bases). This CDR3 is 13 amino acids long. The V end lost 0 bases, the J end lost 7 bases, and 9 bases lay between the germline ends. Germline V gives CDR1 MNHEY, CDR2 SVGEGT. The CDR3 DNA sequence: TGTGCCAGCAGTTACTCGGGGGTAAATGAAGCTTTCTTT. Translation: CASSYSGVNEAFF.

In this sample, this clonotype turned up a few times. This rearrangement joins TRBV19 to TRBJ2-6, with 7 nucleotides matching TRBD1. Germline V gives CDR1 LNHDA, CDR2 SQIVND (reference sequence). Trimming took 4 bases from V and 1 from J; bases not matched to a gene: 7. This CDR3 spans 17 amino acids. The CDR3 loop is CASSTRQGASGANVLTF. As DNA, the CDR3 is TGTGCCAGTAGTACAAGACAGGGTGCGTCTGGGGCCAACGTCCTGACTTTC.

This clonotype was found a few times. The chain couples TRBV6-1 to TRBJ1-5; 9 bases are a match to TRBD1. Looked up from germline, CDR1 is MNHNS and CDR2 is SASEGT. The CDR3 is made up of 14 amino acids. V lost 4 bases to trimming and J lost 7 bases; unmatched junction nucleotides: 5. The DNA for the CDR3 is TGTGCCAGCAGTGCCGGGACAGGGAACCAGCCCCAGCATTTT. Amino acid sequence: CASSAGTGNQPQHF.

The V and J genes are TRBV20-1 and TRBJ2-5; 9 bases agree with TRBD2. The CDR3 spans 14 residues. Germline trimming cut 8 bases from V and 6 bases from J; bases unmatched to any gene: 13. CDR1 is DFQATT and CDR2 is SNEGSKA in the germline V gene (reference sequence). CDR3 sequence reads: CSTSGGPSRKTQYF. CDR3 bases: TGCAGTACCAGCGGGGGGCCGTCTAGGAAGACCCAGTACTTC.

At least ten counts were recorded for this clonotype. The V gene is TRBV20-1, the J gene TRBJ2-7; 7 positions agree with TRBD2. The V gene end was trimmed by 3 bases and the J gene end by 3 bases; junction bases not matched to a gene: 8. The CDR3 loop spans 14 amino acids. Germline V gene lookup returns CDR1 DFQATT and CDR2 SNEGSKA (reference sequence). The DNA for the CDR3 is TGCAGTGCTAGTCCCCTAGCGGCCCTCTACGAGCAGTACTTC. This gives the protein CSASPLAALYEQYF.

With respect to this clonotype: A much larger clone lies one base from this, so it may be a read error. This sequence joins TRBV7-9 and TRBJ1-5; D is uncertain. In germline, CDR1 is SEHNR, CDR2 FQNEAQ (reference sequence). CDR3 length: 12 residues. V lost 7 bases to trimming and J lost 6 bases, with 10 bases between them. This CDR3 is CASTLPGQPQHF. CDR3 sequence (DNA): TGTGCCAGCACCCTCCCAGGTCAGCCCCAGCATTTT.

This clonotype has a count of ten or more. The chain uses TRBV2 and TRBJ1-1; a weak D match, TRBD1 (6 bases). Germline V gives CDR1 SNHLY, CDR2 FYNNEI. V gave up 7 bases and J gave up 4 bases, with 10 bases separating them. CDR3 length: 12 residues. Written as DNA, the CDR3 is TGTGCCAGCACTAAGGGGGTCACTGAAGCTTTCTTT. It encodes CASTKGVTEAFF.

This chain uses TRBV5-1 with TRBJ1-1, with D unclear. Trimming took 4 bases from V and 7 from J, leaving 20 bases between them. CDR3 size: 15 residues. Germline V CDR1 and CDR2: SGHRS, YFSETQ. CDR3 in DNA: TGCGCCAGCAGCCGCGCACCCGGGGATGTGAATGAAGCTTTCTTT. Its protein is CASSRAPGDVNEAFF.

The chain uses TRBV12-3 or TRBV12-4 and TRBJ1-6, with a tentative D call TRBD1 (5 bases). Trimming pared 3 bases from V and 13 bases from J, leaving 7 bases between. The CDR3 consists of 11 residues. In DNA, the CDR3 is TGTGCCAGCAGTTTCCGGGGCCCCCTCCACTTT. It is translated as CASSFRGPLHF.

This chain links TRBV29-1 with TRBJ2-7, with TRBD2 matching over 15 bases. V dropped 6 bases and J dropped 1; count of bases not matched to a gene: 4. The CDR3 covers 15 residues. Germline V gene sequence: CDR1 SQVTM, CDR2 ANQGSEA. In nucleotides, the CDR3 is TGCAGCGTAGGGACTAGCGGGAGGTGGTCCTACGAGCAGTACTTC. It specifies CSVGTSGRWSYEQYF.

A few counts support this clonotype. The J gene is TRBJ1-4, the V gene TRBV12-3 or TRBV12-4; the match to TRBD1 covers 8 bases. The CDR3 is 14 amino acids. V lost 5 bases and J lost 8; bases outside the gene matches: 7. The CDR3 here is CASSNRGGREKLFF. CDR3 in DNA: TGTGCCAGCAGTAACAGGGGGGGCCGCGAAAAACTGTTTTTT.

This clonotype was seen repeatedly, ten times or more. The gene calls are TRBV24-1 and TRBJ1-2; D not resolved. The CDR3 length is 12 residues. The germline V and J ends were trimmed by 4 bases and 9 bases, with 11 bases remaining between them. Germline V CDR1 and CDR2: KGHDR, SFDVKD. Here the CDR3 DNA reads TGTGCCACCAGTGAGGGTGTCTTCAGCTACACCTTC. It codes for CATSEGVFSYTF.

This clonotype has more than one count but fewer than ten. This sequence joins TRBV29-1 and TRBJ2-7; TRBD2 agrees at 7 bases. The trim removed 4 bases at V and 4 bases at J, leaving 13 bases unmatched. Germline values: CDR1 SQVTM, CDR2 ANQGSEA. The CDR3 sequence is 15 residues long. CDR3 sequence reads: CSVGGWRERGYEQYF. In DNA form, the CDR3 reads TGCAGCGTTGGCGGCTGGCGGGAGAGGGGTTACGAGCAGTACTTC.

With respect to this clonotype: One junction end disagrees with the germline gene, perhaps due to a read error. The V gene is TRBV11-1, the J gene TRBJ2-5; D perhaps matches TRBD2 (5 bases). Germline loops: CDR1 SGHAT, CDR2 FQDESV (reference sequence). The CDR3 runs 17 residues. The CDR3: CASSLLEDGLWQETRYF. The CDR3 nucleotides are TGTGCCAGCAGCTTATTAGAGGACGGACTTTGGCAAGAGACCCGGTACTTC.

This clonotype has ten or more counts. The V call is TRBV7-2, the J call TRBJ1-4, with 7 bases that match TRBD1. V shed 2 bases, J shed 5 bases, and the junction held 5 bases outside the gene matches. The CDR3 extends over 15 amino acids. Germline V gives CDR1 SGHTA, CDR2 FQGNSA. CDR3 sequence (DNA): TGTGCCAGCAGCTTACAGACAGGGACAAATGAAAAACTGTTTTTT. Translated: CASSLQTGTNEKLFF.

The V call is TRBV2, the J call TRBJ1-5; D remains unclear. V dropped 8 bases and J dropped 2 bases, with 13 bases sitting between them. Per the germline V gene, CDR1 is SNHLY and CDR2 is FYNNEI. This CDR3 has 14 amino acids. CDR3 protein: CASLGEIGNQPQHF. The CDR3 coding sequence is TGTGCCAGCTTAGGAGAGATAGGCAATCAGCCCCAGCATTTT. The complete variable domain, with remaining parts taken from reference TRBV2 and TRBJ1-5, reads EPEVTQTPSHQVTQMGQEVILRCVPISNHLYFYWYRQILGQKVEFLVSFYNNEISEKSEIFDDQFSVERPDGSNFTLKIRSTKLEDSAMYFCASLGEIGNQPQHFGDGTRLSIL.

This clonotype was detected ten times or more. This chain connects TRBV7-9 to TRBJ1-1; D perhaps matches TRBD1 (5 bases). Germline V gene sequence: CDR1 SEHNR, CDR2 FQNEAQ (reference sequence). V was clipped by 4 bases and J by 6 bases, with 18 bases between them. The CDR3 is made up of 15 amino acids. CDR3 bases: TGTGCCAGCAGCTCGGGATGGGGGAAGGACTCTGAAGCTTTCTTT. As protein: CASSSGWGKDSEAFF. The full variable domain, rest sourced from reference TRBV7-9 and TRBJ1-1, is DTGVSQNPRHKITKRGQNVTFRCDPISEHNRLYWYRQTLGQGPEFLTYFQNEAQLEKSRLLSDRFSAERPKGSFSTLEIQRTEQGDSAMYLCASSSGWGKDSEAFFGQGTRLTVV.

This clonotype was observed a handful of times. This chain uses TRBV7-2 with TRBJ2-7; 11 nucleotides match TRBD2. Germline CDR1 is SGHTA and CDR2 is FQGNSA. Trimming cost V 5 bases and J 3 bases; bases outside gene matches: 12. The CDR3 runs to 17 residues. The CDR3 DNA sequence: TGTGCCAGCAGCCCCTTGGGGCTAGCGGGAGGATACTACGAGCAGTACTTC. Protein sequence: CASSPLGLAGGYYEQYF.

The genes are TRBV7-9 and TRBJ1-1; perhaps TRBD1 as D (6 bases). The CDR3 loop spans 15 amino acids. Germline V lookup: CDR1 SEHNR, CDR2 FQNEAQ (reference sequence). Trimming stripped 5 bases from V and 5 bases from J, with 18 bases between. CDR3 nucleotide sequence: TGTGCCAGCAGCCATGGGATGAGGGGGGGGACTGAAGCTTTCTTT. Translation gives CASSHGMRGGTEAFF.

The table lists this clonotype with a few counts. The chain recombines TRBV12-3 or TRBV12-4 with TRBJ2-5; TRBD2 aligns across 8 bases. The length of the CDR3 is 14 residues. Trimming cost V 5 bases and J 2 bases; bases outside gene matches: 4. CDR3 amino acids: CASSRLASQETQYF. CDR3 coding DNA: TGTGCCAGCAGTCGACTAGCGTCACAAGAGACCCAGTACTTC.

This clonotype showed up many times. V usage is TRBV7-9 and J usage is TRBJ2-2; D not resolved. Trimming cost V 0 bases and J 4 bases, with 9 bases left between them. The CDR3 contains 15 residues. Germline V gene lookup returns CDR1 SEHNR and CDR2 FQNEAQ (reference sequence). The CDR3: CASSLAVRVTGELFF. Here the CDR3 DNA reads TGTGCCAGCAGCTTAGCCGTACGGGTCACCGGGGAGCTGTTTTTT.

The gene calls are TRBV2 and TRBJ2-6; 7 positions agree with TRBD1. V shed 6 bases and J 4 bases; nucleotides not matched to a gene: 6. The germline V gene encodes CDR1 SNHLY and CDR2 FYNNEI. CDR3 size: 15 residues. The CDR3 spells CASRATGPGANVLTF. The DNA of the CDR3 is TGTGCCAGCAGGGCGACAGGGCCCGGGGCCAACGTCCTGACTTTC.

The J gene is TRBJ1-4, the V gene TRBV7-9; tentatively, D is TRBD1 (6 bases). The CDR3 spans 17 residues. The germline V gene encodes CDR1 SEHNR and CDR2 FQNEAQ (reference sequence). Trimming took 1 base from V and 6 from J, leaving 18 bases between them. The CDR3 nucleotides read TGTGCCAGCAGCTTAGGGACGGGGGCGAGGACTGATGAAAAACTGTTTTTT. Encoded protein: CASSLGTGARTDEKLFF.